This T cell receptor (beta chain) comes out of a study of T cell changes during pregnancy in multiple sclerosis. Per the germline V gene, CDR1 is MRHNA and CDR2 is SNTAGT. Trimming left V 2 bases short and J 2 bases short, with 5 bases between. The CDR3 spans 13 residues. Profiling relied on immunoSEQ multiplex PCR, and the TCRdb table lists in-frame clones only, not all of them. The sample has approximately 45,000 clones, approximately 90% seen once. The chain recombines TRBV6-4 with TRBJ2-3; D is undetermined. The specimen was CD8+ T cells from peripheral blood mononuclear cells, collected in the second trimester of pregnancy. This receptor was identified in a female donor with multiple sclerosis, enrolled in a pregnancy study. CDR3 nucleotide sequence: TGTGCCAGCAGTGACGGAGACACAGATACGCAGTATTTT. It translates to CASSDGDTDTQYF.